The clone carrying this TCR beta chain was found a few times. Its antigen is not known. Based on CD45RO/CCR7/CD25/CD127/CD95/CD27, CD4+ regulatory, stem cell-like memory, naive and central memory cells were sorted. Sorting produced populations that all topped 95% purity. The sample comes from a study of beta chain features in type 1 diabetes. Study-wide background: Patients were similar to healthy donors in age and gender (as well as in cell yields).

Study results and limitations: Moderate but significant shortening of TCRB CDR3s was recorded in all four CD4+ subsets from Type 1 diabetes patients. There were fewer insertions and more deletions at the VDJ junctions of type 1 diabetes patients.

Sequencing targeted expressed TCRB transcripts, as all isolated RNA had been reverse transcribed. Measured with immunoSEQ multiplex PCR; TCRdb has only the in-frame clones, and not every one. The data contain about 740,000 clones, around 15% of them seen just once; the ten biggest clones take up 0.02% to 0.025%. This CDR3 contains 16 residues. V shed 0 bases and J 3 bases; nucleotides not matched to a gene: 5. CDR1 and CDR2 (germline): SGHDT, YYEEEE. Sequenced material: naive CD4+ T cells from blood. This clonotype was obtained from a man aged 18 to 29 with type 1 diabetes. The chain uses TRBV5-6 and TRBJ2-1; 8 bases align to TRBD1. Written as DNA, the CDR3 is TGTGCCAGCAGCTTGGATGGGGACAGGAACTACAATGAGCAGTTCTTC. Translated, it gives CASSLDGDRNYNEQFF.